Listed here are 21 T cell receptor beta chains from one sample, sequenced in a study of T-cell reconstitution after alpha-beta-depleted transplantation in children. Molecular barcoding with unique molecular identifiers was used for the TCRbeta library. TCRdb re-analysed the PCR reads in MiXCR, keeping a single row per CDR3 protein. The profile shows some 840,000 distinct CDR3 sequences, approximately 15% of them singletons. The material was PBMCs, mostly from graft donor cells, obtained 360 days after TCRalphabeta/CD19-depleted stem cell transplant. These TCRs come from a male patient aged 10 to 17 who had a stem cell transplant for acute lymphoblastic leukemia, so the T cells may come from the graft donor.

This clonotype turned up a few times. Here the CDR3 reads CASSHYGELFF. The CDR3 DNA reads TGCGCCAGCAGCCACTACGGGGAGCTGTTTTTT. This chain joins TRBV4-1 and TRBJ2-2; no definite D call. Trimming pared 3 bases from V and 7 bases from J, leaving 3 bases between. This CDR3 is built from 11 residues. Germline loops: CDR1 MGHRA, CDR2 YSYEKL.

The CDR3 reads CASSFVAGQSYNEQFF. CDR3 sequence (DNA): TGTGCCAGCAGTTTTGTAGCGGGACAGTCCTACAATGAGCAGTTCTTC. The chain recombines TRBV12-3 or TRBV12-4 with TRBJ2-1; weak D call: TRBD2 (8 bases). This CDR3 has 16 amino acids. V lost 3 bases, J lost 1 base, and 13 bases lay in between.

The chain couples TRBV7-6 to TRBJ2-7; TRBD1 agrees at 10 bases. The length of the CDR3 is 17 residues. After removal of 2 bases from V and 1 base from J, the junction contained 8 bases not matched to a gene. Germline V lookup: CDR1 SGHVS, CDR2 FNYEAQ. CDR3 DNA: TGTGCCAGCAGCTTACTACCCGGGACAGGGGATTCCTACGAGCAGTACTTC. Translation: CASSLLPGTGDSYEQYF.

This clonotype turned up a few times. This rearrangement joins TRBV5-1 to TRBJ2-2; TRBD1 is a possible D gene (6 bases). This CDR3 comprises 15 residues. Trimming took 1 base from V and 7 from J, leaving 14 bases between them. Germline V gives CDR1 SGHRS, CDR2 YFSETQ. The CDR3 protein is CASSLSSGVGGELFF. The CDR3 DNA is TGCGCCAGCAGCTTGTCCTCAGGGGTAGGCGGGGAGCTGTTTTTT.

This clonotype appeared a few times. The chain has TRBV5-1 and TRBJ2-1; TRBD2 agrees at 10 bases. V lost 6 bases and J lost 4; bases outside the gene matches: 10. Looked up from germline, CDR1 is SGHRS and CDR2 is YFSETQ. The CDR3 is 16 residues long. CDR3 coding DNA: TGCGCCAGCAAACTATCCCTAGCGGGAGTTTACAATGAGCAGTTCTTC. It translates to CASKLSLAGVYNEQFF.

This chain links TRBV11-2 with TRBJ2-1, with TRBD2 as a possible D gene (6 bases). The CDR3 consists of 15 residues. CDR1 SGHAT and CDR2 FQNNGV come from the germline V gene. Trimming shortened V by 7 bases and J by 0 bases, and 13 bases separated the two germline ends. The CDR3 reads CASTVAVVSYNEQFF. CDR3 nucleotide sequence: TGTGCCAGCACCGTAGCGGTCGTCTCCTACAATGAGCAGTTCTTC. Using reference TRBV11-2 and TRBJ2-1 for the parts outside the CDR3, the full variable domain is EAGVAQSPRYKIIEKRQSVAFWCNPISGHATLYWYQQILGQGPKLLIQFQNNGVVDDSQLPKDRFSAERLKGVDSTLKIQPAKLEDSAVYLCASTVAVVSYNEQFFGPGTRLTVL.

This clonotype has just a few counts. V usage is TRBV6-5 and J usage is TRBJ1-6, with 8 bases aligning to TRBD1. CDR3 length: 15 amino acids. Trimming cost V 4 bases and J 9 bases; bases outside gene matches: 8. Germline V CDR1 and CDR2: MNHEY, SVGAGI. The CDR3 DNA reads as TGTGCCAGCAGTTTCGACAGGGGTGTGGGTTCACCCCTCCACTTT. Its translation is CASSFDRGVGSPLHF.

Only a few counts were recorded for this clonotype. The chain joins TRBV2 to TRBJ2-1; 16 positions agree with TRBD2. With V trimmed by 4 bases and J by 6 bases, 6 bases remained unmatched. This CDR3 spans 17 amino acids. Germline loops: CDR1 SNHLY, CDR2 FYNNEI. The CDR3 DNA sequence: TGTGCCAGCAGTGGACAGGGACTAGCGGGAGGGCTCAATGAGCAGTTCTTC. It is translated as CASSGQGLAGGLNEQFF.

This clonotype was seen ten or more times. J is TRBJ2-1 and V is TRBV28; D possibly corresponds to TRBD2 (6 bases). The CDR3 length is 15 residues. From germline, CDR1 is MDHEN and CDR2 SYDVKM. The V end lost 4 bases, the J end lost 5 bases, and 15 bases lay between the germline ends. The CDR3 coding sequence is TGTGCCAGCAGTTCCCCCGGCGGGGCCAACAATGAGCAGTTCTTC. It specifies CASSSPGGANNEQFF.

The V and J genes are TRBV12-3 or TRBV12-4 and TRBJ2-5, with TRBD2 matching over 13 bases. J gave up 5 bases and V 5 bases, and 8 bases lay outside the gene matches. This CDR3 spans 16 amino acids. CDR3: CASSILAGGPFETQYF. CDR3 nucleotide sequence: TGTGCCAGCAGTATACTAGCGGGAGGGCCCTTTGAGACCCAGTACTTC.

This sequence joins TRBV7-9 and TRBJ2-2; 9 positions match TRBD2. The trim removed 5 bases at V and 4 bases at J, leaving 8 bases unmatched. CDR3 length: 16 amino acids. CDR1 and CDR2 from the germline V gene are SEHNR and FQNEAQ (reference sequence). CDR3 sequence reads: CASSPRTSAITGELFF. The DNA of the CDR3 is TGTGCCAGCAGCCCAAGGACTAGCGCTATCACCGGGGAGCTGTTTTTT.

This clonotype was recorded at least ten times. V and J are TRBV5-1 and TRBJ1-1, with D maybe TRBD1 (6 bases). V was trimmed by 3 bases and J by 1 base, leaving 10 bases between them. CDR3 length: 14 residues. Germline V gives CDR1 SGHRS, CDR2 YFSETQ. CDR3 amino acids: CASSWGQGNTEAFF. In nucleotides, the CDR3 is TGCGCCAGCAGCTGGGGGCAAGGGAACACTGAAGCTTTCTTT.

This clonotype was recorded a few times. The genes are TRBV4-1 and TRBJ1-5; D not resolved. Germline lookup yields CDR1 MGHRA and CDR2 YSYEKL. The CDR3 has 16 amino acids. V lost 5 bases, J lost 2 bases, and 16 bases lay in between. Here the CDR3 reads CASSSVGKDRNQPQHF. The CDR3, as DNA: TGCGCCAGCAGCTCCGTAGGGAAGGACCGCAATCAGCCCCAGCATTTT.

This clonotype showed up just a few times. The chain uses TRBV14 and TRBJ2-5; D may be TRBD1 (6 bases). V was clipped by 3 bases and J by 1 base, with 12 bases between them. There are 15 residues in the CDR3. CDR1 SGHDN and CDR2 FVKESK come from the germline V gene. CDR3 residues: CASSQRRGPQETQYF. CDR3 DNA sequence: TGTGCCAGCAGCCAGCGCAGGGGTCCCCAAGAGACCCAGTACTTC.

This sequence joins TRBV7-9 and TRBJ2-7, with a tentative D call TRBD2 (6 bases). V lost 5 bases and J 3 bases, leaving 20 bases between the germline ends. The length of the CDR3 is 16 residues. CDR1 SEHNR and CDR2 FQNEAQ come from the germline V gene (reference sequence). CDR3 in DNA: TGTGCCAGCAGCACCTTGGGGCTTAGCGGCGACTACGAGCAGTACTTC. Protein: CASSTLGLSGDYEQYF. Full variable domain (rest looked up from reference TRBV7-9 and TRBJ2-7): DTGVSQNPRHKITKRGQNVTFRCDPISEHNRLYWYRQTLGQGPEFLTYFQNEAQLEKSRLLSDRFSAERPKGSFSTLEIQRTEQGDSAMYLCASSTLGLSGDYEQYFGPGTRLTVT.

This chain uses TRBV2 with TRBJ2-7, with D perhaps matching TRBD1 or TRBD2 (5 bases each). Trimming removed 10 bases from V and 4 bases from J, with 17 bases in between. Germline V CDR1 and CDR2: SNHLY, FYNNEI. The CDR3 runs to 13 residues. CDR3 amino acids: CATSGRDLYEQYF. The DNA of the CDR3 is TGTGCCACCTCAGGCAGGGACCTTTACGAGCAGTACTTC.

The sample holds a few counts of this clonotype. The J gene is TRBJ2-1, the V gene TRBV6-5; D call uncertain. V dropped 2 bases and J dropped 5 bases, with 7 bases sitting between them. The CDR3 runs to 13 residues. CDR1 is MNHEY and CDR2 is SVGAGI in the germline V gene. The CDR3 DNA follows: TGTGCCAGCAGTTACGACGGAAACAATGAGCAGTTCTTC. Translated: CASSYDGNNEQFF.

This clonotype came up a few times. CDR3 sequence reads: CASSLRGGGYEAFF. The CDR3 coding sequence is TGTGCCAGCAGTTTAAGGGGAGGCGGTTATGAAGCTTTCTTT. This chain links TRBV12-3 or TRBV12-4 with TRBJ1-1; possibly TRBD1 for D (5 bases). This CDR3 spans 14 amino acids. The V end lost 2 bases, the J end lost 7 bases, and 14 bases lay between the germline ends.

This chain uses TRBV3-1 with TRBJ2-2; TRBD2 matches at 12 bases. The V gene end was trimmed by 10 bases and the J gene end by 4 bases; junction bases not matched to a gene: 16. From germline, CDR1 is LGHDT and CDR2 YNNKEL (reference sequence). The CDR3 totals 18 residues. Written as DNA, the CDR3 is TGTGCCATCTGCCTCTCGAGACTAGCGGGAGCCGGCACCGGGGAGCTGTTTTTT. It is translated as CAICLSRLAGAGTGELFF.

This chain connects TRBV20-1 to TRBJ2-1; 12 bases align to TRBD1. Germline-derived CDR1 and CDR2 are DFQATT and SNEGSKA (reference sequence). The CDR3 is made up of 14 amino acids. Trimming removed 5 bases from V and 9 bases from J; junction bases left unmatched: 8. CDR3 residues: CSAYPGQGAREQFF. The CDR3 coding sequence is TGCAGTGCTTATCCGGGACAGGGGGCTCGTGAGCAGTTCTTC.

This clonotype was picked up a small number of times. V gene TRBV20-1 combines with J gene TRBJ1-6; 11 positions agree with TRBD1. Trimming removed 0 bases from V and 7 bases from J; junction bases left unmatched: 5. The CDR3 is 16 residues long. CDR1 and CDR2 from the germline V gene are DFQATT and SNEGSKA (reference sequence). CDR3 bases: TGCAGTGCTAGAGATGGGGACAGGGGGGGGAATTCACCCCTCCACTTT. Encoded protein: CSARDGDRGGNSPLHF.